The 32 T cell receptor beta chains below come from one sample, sequenced in a study of blood T cell repertoires in COVID-19. Only in-frame clones appear in the TCRdb table, and some are missing; sequencing was by immunoSEQ multiplex PCR. The sample shows around 130,000 clones, approximately 83% of them seen only once. The sequenced material came from peripheral blood. These TCRs come from a woman in her fifties or sixties who had recovered from COVID-19.

The sample holds one count of this clone. V is TRBV7-9 and J is TRBJ2-1, with a possible D match to TRBD1 (5 bases). Per germline, CDR1 SEHNR and CDR2 FQNEAQ (reference sequence). The CDR3 sequence is 14 residues long. V shed 7 bases and J shed 7 bases, with 17 bases lying between them. DNA of the CDR3: TGTGCCAGCAAACGAGAGGACATAGGGAATGAGCAGTTCTTC. It specifies CASKREDIGNEQFF.

The rearrangement links TRBV2 to TRBJ1-1; 7 nucleotides agree with TRBD1. CDR3 length: 17 residues. The ends lost 3 bases at V and 4 bases at J; junction bases unmatched: 14. Germline CDR1 reads SNHLY; CDR2 reads FYNNEI. Written as DNA, the CDR3 is TGTGCCAGCAGTGACACTCTGACGGGACAGTTGTTCACTGAAGCTTTCTTT. Translated: CASSDTLTGQLFTEAFF.

J is TRBJ2-7 and V is TRBV4-1; 7 bases map to TRBD1. Germline loops: CDR1 MGHRA, CDR2 YSYEKL. The junction had 7 bases not matched to a gene; V was cut back by 5 bases and J by 3 bases. The CDR3 extends over 14 amino acids. The CDR3 loop is CASSTRDRLYEQYF. In nucleotides, the CDR3 is TGCGCCAGCAGCACCCGGGACAGACTCTACGAGCAGTACTTC.

As DNA, the CDR3 is TGTGCCAGCAGCCCCATGCAGGGGGCAGGCTCCTATAATTCACCCCTCCACTTT. This codes for CASSPMQGAGSYNSPLHF. This chain uses TRBV3-1 (or the pseudogene TRBV3-2) with TRBJ1-6, with 8 positions matching TRBD1. Germline V gene sequence: CDR1 LGHDT, CDR2 YNNKEL (reference sequence). The CDR3 loop spans 18 amino acids. Trimming took 4 bases from V and 0 from J; bases not matched to a gene: 8.

This chain joins TRBV18 and TRBJ2-1; 10 bases are shared with TRBD2. The germline V gene encodes CDR1 KGHSH and CDR2 LQKENI. This CDR3 spans 14 amino acids. V lost 1 base and J lost 15; bases outside the gene matches: 9. CDR3 bases: TGTGCCAGCTCACCACGGCTAGCGGGAGAATATTGGTTCTTC. Its translation: CASSPRLAGEYWFF.

V is TRBV4-1 and J is TRBJ1-5; 10 nucleotides align to TRBD1. Per germline, CDR1 MGHRA and CDR2 YSYEKL. The trim removed 6 bases at V and 6 bases at J, leaving 5 bases unmatched. This CDR3 spans 14 amino acids. The CDR3 loop reads CASRRQGAGQPQHF. CDR3 bases: TGCGCCAGCAGGCGACAGGGGGCAGGTCAGCCCCAGCATTTT.

The genes are TRBV6-1 and TRBJ1-4; perhaps TRBD1 as D (5 bases). CDR1 and CDR2 (germline): MNHNS, SASEGT. Trimming removed 3 bases from V and 4 bases from J, with 9 bases in between. This CDR3 region has 14 residues. In DNA form, the CDR3 reads TGTGCCAGCAGTGAGGGGGGACTTAATGAAAAACTGTTTTTT. It specifies CASSEGGLNEKLFF.

The V and J genes are TRBV5-1 and TRBJ2-7; TRBD1 might be the D (5 bases). Germline V CDR1 and CDR2: SGHRS, YFSETQ. Between the trimmed V and J ends, which lost 4 bases and 0 bases, there was a span of 20 bases. This CDR3 is 17 amino acids long. The CDR3 loop is CASSGNMRTQLSYEQYF. CDR3 in DNA: TGCGCCAGCAGCGGGAATATGAGGACACAGCTCTCCTACGAGCAGTACTTC.

The V and J genes are TRBV11-1 and TRBJ2-7; 8 nucleotides align to TRBD1. The ends lost 4 bases at V and 5 bases at J; junction bases unmatched: 4. CDR1 and CDR2 (germline): SGHAT, FQDESV (reference sequence). The CDR3 extends over 13 amino acids. The CDR3 here is CASSWTGSDEQYF. The DNA of the CDR3 is TGTGCCAGCAGCTGGACAGGGAGTGACGAGCAGTACTTC.

CDR3 sequence (DNA): TGTGCCAGCAGGCTTACAGGGGACCAGCCCCAGCATTTT. This translates into CASRLTGDQPQHF. V usage is TRBV12-3 or TRBV12-4 and J usage is TRBJ1-5; TRBD1 aligns across 7 bases. J gave up 7 bases and V 6 bases, and 6 bases lay outside the gene matches. The CDR3 extends over 13 amino acids.

This chain joins TRBV5-5 and TRBJ2-5, with a tentative D call TRBD1 (6 bases). This CDR3 region has 13 residues. Germline CDR1 is SGHKS and CDR2 is YYEKEE (reference sequence). V was shortened by 4 bases and J by 7 bases, with 14 bases between the two germline ends. CDR3: CASSNNRVWTQYF. The CDR3 nucleotides read TGTGCCAGCAGCAACAACAGGGTCTGGACCCAGTACTTC.

J is TRBJ1-6 and V is TRBV6-6; the D gene is possibly TRBD1 (6 bases). The germline V and J ends were trimmed by 5 bases and 5 bases, with 19 bases remaining between them. The germline V gene has CDR1 MNHNY and CDR2 SVGAGI (reference sequence). This CDR3 region has 17 residues. DNA for the CDR3: TGTGCCAGCAGTCGTCTCCGACAGGCACCGAATAATTCACCCCTCCACTTT. Protein sequence: CASSRLRQAPNNSPLHF.

The chain recombines TRBV27 with TRBJ2-1, with 7 bases lining up with TRBD1. V was clipped by 6 bases and J by 9 bases; unmatched bases: 8. The CDR3 runs 13 residues. Germline CDR1 and CDR2: MNHEY and SMNVEV (reference sequence). CDR3 nucleotides: TGTGCCAGCAGGAGGGACAGCGCGGGTGAGCAGTTCTTC. It encodes CASRRDSAGEQFF.

The rearrangement links TRBV19 to TRBJ1-2, with a weak D call TRBD1 (6 bases). This CDR3 region has 17 residues. Germline V lookup: CDR1 LNHDA, CDR2 SQIVND (reference sequence). V was pared by 7 bases and J by 3 bases, with 24 bases between. The CDR3 loop is CASTPRVTGTTDYGYTF. Here the CDR3 DNA reads TGTGCCAGTACCCCAAGGGTAACCGGGACAACAGACTATGGCTACACCTTC.

This clone occurred a few times. This chain uses TRBV3-1 (or the pseudogene TRBV3-2) with TRBJ1-6; D might be TRBD1 (5 bases). CDR3 length: 15 amino acids. V lost 4 bases and J lost 6, with 13 bases in between. Looked up from germline, CDR1 is LGHDT and CDR2 is YNNKEL (reference sequence). This CDR3 reads CASSPGGGPNSPLHF. For the CDR3, the DNA is TGTGCCAGCAGCCCCGGGGGAGGACCTAATTCACCCCTCCACTTT.

The chain recombines TRBV19 with TRBJ2-1; the match to TRBD2 covers 7 bases. Germline V CDR1 and CDR2: LNHDA, SQIVND (reference sequence). V shed 7 bases and J 6 bases; nucleotides not matched to a gene: 3. This CDR3 contains 12 residues. CDR3 DNA: TGTGCCAGTACCGGGGGGAGCAATGAGCAGTTCTTC. Encoded protein: CASTGGSNEQFF.

This chain connects TRBV30 to TRBJ1-2; D is undetermined. This CDR3 spans 13 amino acids. V lost 2 bases, J lost 0 bases, and 7 bases lay in between. Germline values: CDR1 GTSNPN, CDR2 SVGIG (reference sequence). This CDR3 reads CAWSSGANYGYTF. The DNA for the CDR3 is TGTGCCTGGAGTTCCGGGGCTAACTATGGCTACACCTTC.

CDR3 residues: CASSSQASYGYTF. CDR3 nucleotides: TGTGCCAGCAGCTCCCAGGCCTCCTATGGCTACACCTTC. The chain links TRBV5-6 to TRBJ1-2; D uncertain. Per the germline V gene, CDR1 is SGHDT and CDR2 is YYEEEE. This CDR3 region has 13 residues. The V end was cut by 3 bases, the J end by 4 bases, with 10 bases between.

V and J are TRBV2 and TRBJ1-1, with D possibly TRBD1 on 6 matching bases. The CDR3 runs to 14 residues. Germline V lookup: CDR1 SNHLY, CDR2 FYNNEI. Trimming pared 6 bases from V and 4 bases from J, leaving 15 bases between. The DNA of the CDR3 is TGTGCCAGCAGGAGGGGGTTGGGGGCCACTGAAGCTTTCTTT. It codes for CASRRGLGATEAFF.

The count of this clone is one. The V gene is TRBV5-1, the J gene TRBJ1-4; 8 bases are a match to TRBD1. With 4 bases clipped from V and 5 bases from J, the junction kept 13 bases outside the gene matches. This CDR3 is built from 17 residues. The germline V gene has CDR1 SGHRS and CDR2 YFSETQ. CDR3 in DNA: TGCGCCAGCAGCGACCGGGACAGGATGGGGAACAATGAAAAACTGTTTTTT. Translation gives CASSDRDRMGNNEKLFF.

The chain uses TRBV29-1 and TRBJ2-1; D is perhaps TRBD1 (5 bases). In germline, CDR1 is SQVTM, CDR2 ANQGSEA. Trimming took off 1 base at V and 4 bases at J, with 11 bases between the two ends. This CDR3 contains 14 residues. This CDR3 is CSVEVRVPYNEQFF. CDR3 DNA sequence: TGCAGCGTTGAAGTCAGGGTGCCATACAATGAGCAGTTCTTC.

This clone was counted between two and nine times. The V call is TRBV6-1, the J call TRBJ1-5, with D perhaps matching TRBD1 (6 bases). CDR3 length: 16 amino acids. CDR1 and CDR2 (germline): MNHNS, SASEGT. The V end was cut by 4 bases, the J end by 0 bases, with 13 bases between. CDR3 nucleotide sequence: TGTGCCAGCAGTGGGCGGACAGTTAATAGCAATCAGCCCCAGCATTTT. This sequence encodes CASSGRTVNSNQPQHF.

The chain is built from TRBV5-1 and TRBJ1-1; 7 bases line up with TRBD1. This CDR3 contains 14 residues. Germline trimming cut 6 bases from V and 0 bases from J; bases unmatched to any gene: 5. Germline CDR1 is SGHRS and CDR2 is YFSETQ. CDR3 residues: CASTQQGLNTEAFF. CDR3 DNA: TGCGCCAGCACCCAACAGGGGCTGAACACTGAAGCTTTCTTT.

The chain uses TRBV28 and TRBJ2-1; tentatively, D is TRBD2 (5 bases). This CDR3 has 13 amino acids. Germline CDR1 is MDHEN and CDR2 is SYDVKM. Trimming cost V 4 bases and J 2 bases, with 6 bases left between them. This chain's CDR3 is CASSSGAYNEQFF. CDR3 DNA: TGTGCCAGCAGTTCCGGGGCCTACAATGAGCAGTTCTTC.

The chain employs TRBV2 and TRBJ2-7, with 8 bases that match TRBD2. The CDR3 sequence is 14 residues long. Germline V lookup: CDR1 SNHLY, CDR2 FYNNEI. V was pared by 9 bases and J by 4 bases, with 11 bases of the junction left unmatched. The CDR3 reads CASHLGGATYEQYF. DNA of the CDR3: TGTGCCAGTCATCTCGGGGGGGCTACTTACGAGCAGTACTTC.

V gene TRBV7-3 combines with J gene TRBJ2-1; 11 bases are shared with TRBD2. The CDR3 runs to 14 residues. With V trimmed by 5 bases and J by 9 bases, 6 bases remained unmatched. CDR1 is SGHTA and CDR2 is FQGTGA in the germline V gene. Here the CDR3 DNA reads TGTGCCAGCAGCGTAGCGGGAGGGCTCAGTGAGCAGTTCTTC. It specifies CASSVAGGLSEQFF.

The gene calls are TRBV6-5 and TRBJ2-3; 10 bases agree with TRBD2. V shed 7 bases and J 7 bases; nucleotides not matched to a gene: 8. The CDR3 runs 14 residues. Germline V CDR1 and CDR2: MNHEY, SVGAGI. The CDR3 protein is CASTPAGGPNTQYF. CDR3 coding DNA: TGTGCCAGCACCCCAGCGGGGGGGCCAAATACGCAGTATTTT.

Comment on this clone: The missing conserved phenylalanine or tryptophan at the end of this CDR3 makes a read error likely. V usage is TRBV10-3 and J usage is TRBJ1-1; the D gene is possibly TRBD1 (5 bases). The CDR3 loop spans 14 amino acids. V lost 2 bases and J 8 bases, leaving 15 bases between the germline ends. Germline CDR1 ENHRY, CDR2 SYGVKD. CDR3 sequence (DNA): TGTGCCATCAGTGAGCCGGGAGGGGACGCCGAAGCTTTCCTT. Protein product: CAISEPGGDAEAFL.

The rearrangement uses TRBV5-8 and TRBJ1-6, with 9 bases that match TRBD1. CDR1 and CDR2 (germline): SGHTS, YDEGEE. This CDR3 is built from 15 residues. V shed 5 bases and J 7 bases; nucleotides not matched to a gene: 7. CDR3 in amino acids: CASRGQGRGNSPLHF. The CDR3 coding sequence is TGTGCCAGCAGGGGACAGGGAAGGGGAAATTCACCCCTCCACTTT.

The chain carries TRBV7-2 and TRBJ2-1; 7 bases agree with TRBD2. Unmatched junction bases numbered 13, after V lost 6 bases and J lost 5 bases. CDR3 length: 16 amino acids. CDR1 and CDR2 (germline): SGHTA, FQGNSA. Here the CDR3 DNA reads TGTGCCAGCAGGTGGGCCGGGGGGTCGGCCAACAATGAGCAGTTCTTC. This translates into CASRWAGGSANNEQFF. Variable domain in full (rest from reference TRBV7-2 and TRBJ2-1): GAGVSQSPSNKVTEKGKDVELRCDPISGHTALYWYRQSLGQGLEFLIYFQGNSAPDKSGLPSDRFSAERTGGSVSTLTIQRTQQEDSAVYLCASRWAGGSANNEQFFGPGTRLTVL.

The chain uses TRBV2 and TRBJ1-5; a weak D match, TRBD1 (6 bases). The CDR3 has 14 amino acids. From germline, CDR1 is SNHLY and CDR2 FYNNEI. Deletions cut 7 bases from V and 8 bases from J, with 18 bases between. CDR3 sequence reads: CASTEQGMDEPQHF. The CDR3 DNA reads TGTGCCAGCACCGAACAGGGTATGGATGAGCCCCAGCATTTT.

This chain connects TRBV19 to TRBJ1-1; 8 bases are shared with TRBD1. The CDR3 is made up of 15 amino acids. Germline CDR1 and CDR2: LNHDA and SQIVND (reference sequence). Trimming cost V 6 bases and J 10 bases; bases outside gene matches: 16. The CDR3: CASSPLRTGRGGAFF. Written as DNA, the CDR3 is TGTGCCAGTAGCCCCCTCCGGACAGGGCGGGGGGGAGCTTTCTTT.